The 21 T cell receptor beta chains below come from one sample, sequenced in a study of OX40 agonist ivuxolimab in advanced cancers. The method was immunoSEQ multiplex PCR; TCRdb's version includes in-frame clones alone and lacks a portion of them. Found here are fewer than 55,000 clones, 65% to 85% of them singletons; the top ten hold roughly 7.3%. This sample comprised CD4+ or CD8+ T cells sorted from blood, obtained in a trial of the OX40 agonist ivuxolimab. The receptors here all came from an adult with an advanced solid tumor such as melanoma, head and neck, liver or kidney cancer.

The gene calls are TRBV19 and TRBJ2-2; tentatively, D is TRBD2 (6 bases). This CDR3 has 13 residues. Germline V gene lookup returns CDR1 LNHDA and CDR2 SQIVND (reference sequence). The germline V and J ends were trimmed by 5 bases and 7 bases, with 11 bases remaining between them. The CDR3 sequence is CASSGGLGGELFF. For the CDR3, the DNA is TGTGCCAGTAGTGGAGGGTTGGGCGGGGAGCTGTTTTTT.

This clone was detected only a few times. The CDR3 here is CASSGRWGEAGELFF. CDR3 sequence (DNA): TGTGCCAGCAGTGGTCGCTGGGGGGAGGCCGGGGAGCTGTTTTTT. This chain links TRBV6-5 with TRBJ2-2, with D perhaps TRBD2 (6 bases). This CDR3 is built from 15 residues. V lost 5 bases and J lost 6, with 16 bases in between. Germline CDR1 MNHEY, CDR2 SVGAGI.

The chain recombines TRBV6-1 with TRBJ2-7; TRBD2 matches at 8 bases. The germline V gene encodes CDR1 MNHNS and CDR2 SASEGT. The J segment lost 7 bases and the V segment lost 1 base, leaving 12 bases of the junction unmatched. CDR3 length: 16 residues. The CDR3 region has the DNA TGTGCCAGCAGTGAAGGCCCGGGGGGGGTAAGACGAGAGCAGTACTTC. Translation: CASSEGPGGVRREQYF.

The chain uses TRBV7-6 and TRBJ2-5; D call uncertain. The J call may be faulty, since TRBJ2-7 better matches the DNA end. Per germline, CDR1 SGHVS and CDR2 FNYEAQ. CDR3 length equals 12 residues. This CDR3 reads CASSLVGSEQYF. CDR3 sequence (DNA): TGTGCCAGCAGCTTAGTGGGTTCCGAGCAGTACTTC.

The rearrangement uses TRBV25-1 and TRBJ1-4; D is uncertain. CDR1 and CDR2 (germline): MGHDK, SYGVNS. The CDR3 runs to 13 residues. V was cut by 3 bases and J by 8 bases, with 10 bases left in between. In nucleotides, the CDR3 is TGTGCCAGCAGTGAGGGGAGGGAAGAAAAACTGTTTTTT. Protein: CASSEGREEKLFF.

This clone turned up a few times. V usage is TRBV2 and J usage is TRBJ2-7; 10 nucleotides align to TRBD1. Germline V lookup: CDR1 SNHLY, CDR2 FYNNEI. The CDR3 is made up of 15 amino acids. V lost 1 base to trimming and J lost 5 bases; unmatched junction nucleotides: 5. Here the CDR3 reads CASSEVRTGGNEQYF. DNA of the CDR3: TGTGCCAGCAGTGAAGTCAGGACAGGGGGTAACGAGCAGTACTTC.

The chain joins TRBV9 to TRBJ2-1, with 7 bases that match TRBD2. V gave up 3 bases and J gave up 3 bases; unmatched junction bases: 3. The CDR3 has 14 residues. Germline lookup yields CDR1 SGDLS and CDR2 YYNGEE. CDR3 DNA sequence: TGTGCCAGCAGCGCCCGGGACTACTACAATGAGCAGTTCTTC. The encoded protein is CASSARDYYNEQFF.

In regard to this clone: One end of the junction is discordant with germline, which a read error may explain. The J gene is TRBJ1-1, the V gene TRBV4-1; unclear D gene. Germline loops: CDR1 MGHRA, CDR2 YSYEKL. This CDR3 comprises 13 residues. CDR3 residues: CASSQLLFGGLDF. The CDR3, as DNA: TGCGCCAGCAGCCAGCTTCTTTTCGGCGGGCTAGACTTT.

This chain joins TRBV7-2 and TRBJ2-3; 8 bases match TRBD1. CDR1 and CDR2 from the germline V gene are SGHTA and FQGNSA. The ends lost 1 base at V and 4 bases at J; junction bases unmatched: 13. The CDR3 covers 18 residues. This CDR3 is CASSLDGVTGGRADTQYF. The CDR3 bases are TGTGCCAGCAGCTTAGATGGTGTAACAGGGGGTCGGGCAGATACGCAGTATTTT.

The chain recombines TRBV5-1 with TRBJ2-1; 10 bases match TRBD2. The junction had 6 bases not matched to a gene; V was cut back by 3 bases and J by 6 bases. The CDR3 runs to 15 residues. The germline gives CDR1 SGHRS, CDR2 YFSETQ. The CDR3 sequence is CASSWLAGVSNEQFF. CDR3 DNA sequence: TGCGCCAGCAGCTGGCTAGCGGGAGTGTCCAATGAGCAGTTCTTC.

The V gene is TRBV13, the J gene TRBJ2-7, with TRBD2 identical over 11 bases. The germline V gene encodes CDR1 PRHDT and CDR2 FYEKMQ (reference sequence). The CDR3 runs to 16 residues. V lost 4 bases, J lost 3 bases, and 8 bases stayed unmatched. CDR3 in amino acids: CASSSETSGEFYEQYF. The CDR3 DNA sequence: TGTGCCAGCAGCTCGGAGACTAGCGGGGAGTTCTACGAGCAGTACTTC.

V and J are TRBV2 and TRBJ1-1; perhaps TRBD1 as D (5 bases). CDR1 is SNHLY, CDR2 FYNNEI, per germline. CDR3 length equals 14 residues. Trimming cost V 6 bases and J 6 bases, with 17 bases left between them. The CDR3 DNA reads TGTGCCAGCAGGCCCAGGGAATTCTTCGCTGAAGCTTTCTTT. As protein: CASRPREFFAEAFF.

This clone appeared a single time. The chain joins TRBV7-8 to TRBJ2-7; TRBD1 matches at 10 bases. The junction had 14 bases not matched to a gene; V was cut back by 5 bases and J by 7 bases. CDR1 and CDR2 from the germline V gene are SGHVS and FQNEAQ. This CDR3 has 16 amino acids. CDR3 residues: CASSRDRGRGSWEQYF. DNA for the CDR3: TGTGCCAGCAGCCGGGACAGGGGACGGGGGTCCTGGGAGCAGTACTTC.

The V gene is TRBV27, the J gene TRBJ1-6; 10 bases agree with TRBD1. The length of the CDR3 is 16 residues. Germline CDR1 MNHEY, CDR2 SMNVEV (reference sequence). Germline trimming cut 2 bases from V and 7 bases from J; bases unmatched to any gene: 5. CDR3 sequence: CASSLGRDRGNSPLHF. CDR3 coding DNA: TGTGCCAGCAGTTTAGGGCGGGACAGGGGAAATTCACCCCTCCACTTT.

On this clone: Other DNA sequences of this sample code for an identical CDR3. This chain joins TRBV18 and TRBJ1-1, with D tentatively TRBD1 (6 bases). The V gene's germline CDR1 is KGHSH and CDR2 LQKENI. V lost 8 bases, J lost 1 base, and 17 bases lay in between. The CDR3 loop spans 15 amino acids. Here the CDR3 reads CASRKPGGQNTEAFF. In DNA form, the CDR3 reads TGTGCCAGCCGAAAACCGGGGGGGCAGAACACTGAAGCTTTCTTT.

J is TRBJ2-5 and V is TRBV11-2; 8 bases are shared with TRBD1. CDR3 length equals 15 residues. Germline V lookup: CDR1 SGHAT, CDR2 FQNNGV. The J segment lost 5 bases and the V segment lost 5 bases, leaving 10 bases of the junction unmatched. The CDR3 DNA follows: TGTGCCAGCAGCGCCCAACAGGGGGGTGGGGAGACCCAGTACTTC. Protein: CASSAQQGGGETQYF.

The chain has TRBV7-9 and TRBJ2-2; TRBD2 matches at 7 bases. CDR3 length: 17 amino acids. The trim removed 5 bases at V and 4 bases at J, leaving 13 bases unmatched. Germline V gene data show CDR1 as SEHNR and CDR2 as FQNEAQ (reference sequence). The CDR3 region has the DNA TGTGCCAGCAGCACCCGGGCGGGAGTCGGTGGCACCGGGGAGCTGTTTTTT. Translation gives CASSTRAGVGGTGELFF.

J is TRBJ1-4 and V is TRBV28, with D unresolved. Germline V lookup: CDR1 MDHEN, CDR2 SYDVKM. Trimming took off 1 base at V and 4 bases at J, with 10 bases between the two ends. This CDR3 comprises 15 residues. This CDR3 reads CASSLLGLGNEKLFF. As DNA, the CDR3 is TGTGCCAGCAGTTTATTAGGGCTGGGTAATGAAAAACTGTTTTTT.

The chain is built from TRBV5-1 and TRBJ2-7; D is unresolved. The V gene's germline CDR1 is SGHRS and CDR2 YFSETQ. The length of the CDR3 is 17 residues. The germline V and J ends were trimmed by 0 bases and 1 base, with 17 bases remaining between them. The CDR3: CASSLVGSPGLSYEQYF. Written as DNA, the CDR3 is TGCGCCAGCAGCTTGGTAGGTAGTCCTGGGTTGTCCTACGAGCAGTACTTC.

The chain combines TRBV18 with TRBJ2-3; tentatively, D is TRBD1 or TRBD2 (5 bases each). Germline V gene sequence: CDR1 KGHSH, CDR2 LQKENI. The CDR3 loop spans 14 amino acids. Deletions cut 2 bases from V and 5 bases from J, with 11 bases between. The CDR3 DNA reads as TGTGCCAGCTCACCAGGGGCCGGAGGAGATACGCAGTATTTT. This codes for CASSPGAGGDTQYF.

DNA for the CDR3: TGTGCCAGCAGCGTAGCGGGTCAGGGCCTCTCTGGAAACACCATATATTTT. It encodes CASSVAGQGLSGNTIYF. The V gene is TRBV9, the J gene TRBJ1-3; D is perhaps TRBD1 (5 bases). The CDR3 sequence is 17 residues long. Germline-derived CDR1 and CDR2 are SGDLS and YYNGEE. V was trimmed by 0 bases and J by 0 bases, leaving 13 bases between them.